This TCR beta chain was found in a study of T cell repertoires in cytomegalovirus infection. Study-wide context: In public TCR beta signatures, there were indications of both CMV infection and matching HLA type.

Germline CDR1 reads SGHVS; CDR2 reads FQNEAQ. The CDR3 extends over 14 amino acids. Unmatched junction bases numbered 10, after V lost 8 bases and J lost 6 bases. This clonotype has ten or more counts. No antigen is known for it. TCRdb re-called the reads through MiXCR, storing one row per CDR3 protein. The sample lists roughly 280,000 distinct CDR3 sequences; roughly 13% were seen once. The study's findings and limits: In two of eight donors, the top clonotype was HLA-C-restricted CMV-specific. Adding up the frequency of public TCR beta families identified people who carried CMV plus the relevant HLA.

Sequenced sample: PBMCs. The chain has TRBV7-8 and TRBJ2-1, with TRBD1 matching over 7 bases. The origin of this receptor is a human donor in good health (CMV status not recorded). Some clones in this sample may be carry-over from other donors' samples. For the CDR3, the DNA is TGTGCCAGCGAGGACAGGTCGGGCGTCAATGAGCAGTTCTTC. Amino acid sequence: CASEDRSGVNEQFF.